One sample yielded the 21 T cell receptor beta chains listed below, sequenced in a study of T cell responses to AZD1222 COVID-19 vaccine. Sequencing was performed with immunoSEQ multiplex PCR; in TCRdb, only in-frame clones are kept and a portion is missing. Of fewer than 200,000 clones in the sample, 85% to 95% were seen once. The material was peripheral blood, obtained on day 0 of AZD1222 vaccination. These receptors were obtained from an adult in good health.

The CDR3 spells CASSTGTSKETQYF. The CDR3 nucleotides are TGTGCCAGTAGTACTGGGACTAGCAAAGAGACCCAGTACTTC. The chain employs TRBV19 and TRBJ2-5, with 9 nucleotides matching TRBD2. J was trimmed by 3 bases and V by 4 bases; bases with no gene match: 3. The germline gives CDR1 LNHDA, CDR2 SQIVND (reference sequence). The CDR3 spans 14 residues.

This rearrangement joins TRBV14 to TRBJ1-4, with TRBD1 as a possible D gene (5 bases). In germline, CDR1 is SGHDN, CDR2 FVKESK. Trimming took 0 bases from V and 5 from J, leaving 22 bases between them. This CDR3 contains 19 residues. This CDR3 is CASSQDPTGAPLRNEKLFF. The CDR3 DNA sequence: TGTGCCAGCAGCCAAGACCCAACAGGAGCCCCTTTACGAAATGAAAAACTGTTTTTT.

This chain links TRBV5-4 with TRBJ2-5; 8 nucleotides align to TRBD1. This CDR3 region has 14 residues. The V gene end was trimmed by 4 bases and the J gene end by 1 base; junction bases not matched to a gene: 3. Germline loops: CDR1 SGHNT, CDR2 YYREEE (reference sequence). Here the CDR3 reads CASSTQGAQETQYF. The CDR3 region has the DNA TGTGCCAGCAGCACGCAGGGGGCCCAAGAGACCCAGTACTTC.

This chain uses TRBV19 with TRBJ1-1; 9 nucleotides agree with TRBD1. Germline V lookup: CDR1 LNHDA, CDR2 SQIVND (reference sequence). This CDR3 is built from 16 residues. The ends lost 5 bases at V and 0 bases at J; junction bases unmatched: 7. The CDR3 nucleotides are TGTGCCAGTAGTGTGACAGGGGGGATCATGAACACTGAAGCTTTCTTT. Amino acids: CASSVTGGIMNTEAFF.

V usage is TRBV7-8 and J usage is TRBJ2-3; D gene uncertain. The germline gives CDR1 SGHVS, CDR2 FQNEAQ. V gave up 11 bases and J gave up 1 base, with 1 base separating them. The CDR3 runs 9 residues. This chain's CDR3 is CACTDTQYF. CDR3 DNA: TGTGCCTGCACAGATACGCAGTATTTT.

V is TRBV10-2 and J is TRBJ1-5; D is undetermined. V was cut by 8 bases and J by 0 bases, with 8 bases left in between. The CDR3 runs to 13 residues. Germline lookup yields CDR1 WSHSY and CDR2 SAAADI. CDR3 amino acids: CASCGNSNQPQHF. The CDR3 region has the DNA TGCGCCAGCTGTGGCAATAGCAATCAGCCCCAGCATTTT.

The genes are TRBV12-3 or TRBV12-4 and TRBJ1-2; no firm D call. This CDR3 is 13 amino acids long. Trimming took 3 bases from V and 4 from J, leaving 9 bases between them. CDR3 residues: CASSFPGIYGYTF. DNA for the CDR3: TGTGCCAGCAGTTTCCCCGGAATCTATGGCTACACCTTC.

V gene TRBV9 combines with J gene TRBJ1-1, with D possibly matching TRBD1 (5 bases). Germline V CDR1 and CDR2: SGDLS, YYNGEE. Trimming stripped 7 bases from V and 7 bases from J, with 11 bases between. This CDR3 contains 11 residues. In DNA form, the CDR3 reads TGTGCCAGCCAGGGAGTGAGTGAAGCTTTCTTT. Amino acid sequence: CASQGVSEAFF.

The genes are TRBV6-1 and TRBJ2-1, with TRBD1 identical over 8 bases. After removal of 2 bases from V and 3 bases from J, the junction contained 3 bases not matched to a gene. Per the germline V gene, CDR1 is MNHNS and CDR2 is SASEGT. The CDR3 is made up of 15 amino acids. DNA for the CDR3: TGTGCCAGCAGTGAACAGGGGGCTTTCTACAATGAGCAGTTCTTC. It is translated as CASSEQGAFYNEQFF.

J is TRBJ1-2 and V is TRBV5-1, with D tentatively TRBD1 (5 bases). CDR3 length: 14 amino acids. V gave up 4 bases and J gave up 7 bases, with 17 bases separating them. Germline CDR1 is SGHRS and CDR2 is YFSETQ. The CDR3 DNA reads as TGCGCCAGCAGCCCCTCTTGGGGGAGCTCTGGCTACACCTTC. It codes for CASSPSWGSSGYTF.

This chain links TRBV28 with TRBJ2-1; 8 bases match TRBD1. V shed 5 bases, J shed 4 bases, and the junction held 10 bases outside the gene matches. Germline V lookup: CDR1 MDHEN, CDR2 SYDVKM. This CDR3 is 16 amino acids long. Here the CDR3 DNA reads TGTGCCAGCAGTCGGAACAGGGGGAAGGGGTACAATGAGCAGTTCTTC. Translated, it gives CASSRNRGKGYNEQFF.

V usage is TRBV11-2 and J usage is TRBJ1-2; TRBD1 matches at 8 bases. Germline V gene lookup returns CDR1 SGHAT and CDR2 FQNNGV. The CDR3 is 17 residues long. Trimming removed 4 bases from V and 0 bases from J; junction bases left unmatched: 10. The CDR3 loop is CASSSLFPDRANYGYTF. The CDR3 DNA reads TGTGCCAGCAGCTCTCTGTTCCCGGACAGGGCTAACTATGGCTACACCTTC.

This clone occurred a few times. V gene TRBV14 combines with J gene TRBJ2-7, with 8 bases identical to TRBD1. The CDR3 is made up of 13 amino acids. V shed 4 bases, J shed 6 bases, and the junction held 5 bases outside the gene matches. Per the germline V gene, CDR1 is SGHDN and CDR2 is FVKESK. The CDR3 sequence is CASSPGTGSEQYF. The CDR3 bases are TGTGCCAGCAGCCCCGGGACAGGAAGCGAGCAGTACTTC.

This sequence joins TRBV7-2 and TRBJ2-7; the match to TRBD1 covers 11 bases. The V gene end was trimmed by 5 bases and the J gene end by 7 bases; junction bases not matched to a gene: 10. Germline CDR1 SGHTA, CDR2 FQGNSA. CDR3 length: 15 residues. This CDR3 reads CASSETGTGGEEQYF. Written as DNA, the CDR3 is TGTGCCAGCAGCGAAACCGGGACAGGGGGAGAGGAGCAGTACTTC. The whole variable domain, remainder taken from reference TRBV7-2 and TRBJ2-7, is GAGVSQSPSNKVTEKGKDVELRCDPISGHTALYWYRQSLGQGLEFLIYFQGNSAPDKSGLPSDRFSAERTGGSVSTLTIQRTQQEDSAVYLCASSETGTGGEEQYFGPGTRLTVT.

V is TRBV18 and J is TRBJ1-1; D not resolved. The germline V and J ends were trimmed by 0 bases and 3 bases, with 5 bases remaining between them. The CDR3 is 13 residues long. The V gene's germline CDR1 is KGHSH and CDR2 LQKENI. The CDR3 protein is CASSPPSYTEAFF. The CDR3 nucleotides are TGTGCCAGCTCACCACCATCTTACACTGAAGCTTTCTTT. Complete variable domain (other parts from reference TRBV18 and TRBJ1-1): NAGVMQNPRHLVRRRGQEARLRCSPMKGHSHVYWYRQLPEEGLKFMVYLQKENIIDESGMPKERFSAEFPKEGPSILRIQQVVRGDSAAYFCASSPPSYTEAFFGQGTRLTVV.

The chain combines TRBV6-5 with TRBJ2-3; 10 bases align to TRBD1. This CDR3 contains 15 residues. The junction had 6 bases not matched to a gene; V was cut back by 4 bases and J by 5 bases. In germline, CDR1 is MNHEY, CDR2 SVGAGI. The CDR3 DNA follows: TGTGCCAGCAGTTCCCCGGGACAGGGGAAAGATACGCAGTATTTT. Its protein product is CASSSPGQGKDTQYF.

This clone showed up just a few times. This sequence joins TRBV6-1 and TRBJ2-7; no definite D call. The V and J ends lost 0 bases and 3 bases respectively, with 18 bases between them. Germline V gene sequence: CDR1 MNHNS, CDR2 SASEGT. The CDR3 covers 17 residues. CDR3 coding DNA: TGTGCCAGCAGTGAAGCGCCAATGATGGCACGGAACTACGAGCAGTACTTC. Translating gives CASSEAPMMARNYEQYF.

In its sample, this clone was seen once. V and J are TRBV4-1 and TRBJ1-1, with a weak D call TRBD1 (5 bases). The CDR3 length is 15 residues. From germline, CDR1 is MGHRA and CDR2 YSYEKL. V dropped 6 bases and J dropped 1 base, with 15 bases sitting between them. CDR3 amino acids: CASRVPGQGNTEAFF. DNA of the CDR3: TGCGCCAGCAGAGTGCCCGGCCAGGGGAACACTGAAGCTTTCTTT.

CDR3 coding DNA: TGTGCCAGCTCACCACCTCTCTCTCGATTCCCCAACTATGGCTACACCTTC. Protein sequence: CASSPPLSRFPNYGYTF. The chain employs TRBV18 and TRBJ1-2; D unclear. CDR3 size: 17 residues. The germline V and J ends were trimmed by 0 bases and 2 bases, with 16 bases remaining between them. The germline V gene has CDR1 KGHSH and CDR2 LQKENI.

This sequence joins TRBV3-1 (or the pseudogene TRBV3-2) and TRBJ2-1, with D possibly being TRBD1 or TRBD2 (6 bases each). The CDR3 is 16 amino acids. Germline-derived CDR1 and CDR2 are LGHDT and YNNKEL (reference sequence). The germline V and J ends were trimmed by 0 bases and 6 bases, with 15 bases remaining between them. The CDR3: CASSQDRGGDINEQFF. The CDR3, as DNA: TGTGCCAGCAGCCAAGATCGGGGCGGGGACATCAATGAGCAGTTCTTC.

The J gene is TRBJ2-3, the V gene TRBV10-1, with D perhaps matching TRBD1 or TRBD2 (5 bases each). In germline, CDR1 is WNHNN, CDR2 SYGVQD (reference sequence). This CDR3 has 17 amino acids. The germline V and J ends were trimmed by 6 bases and 3 bases, with 22 bases remaining between them. The CDR3 reads CASRLRGVPRYTDTQYF. Here the CDR3 DNA reads TGCGCCAGCAGGCTTCGAGGGGTCCCTCGGTATACAGATACGCAGTATTTT.